The 29 T cell receptor beta chains below were found in one sample sequenced in a study of shared clonotypes between healthy human individuals. Sequenced by immunoSEQ multiplex PCR; TCRdb stores in-frame clones only, minus some. The sample includes around 510,000 clones, about 80% seen only once; the top ten take more than 10%. The sample comprised PBMCs. Receptors originate from a woman in her thirties or forties in good health. Some clones in this sample may be carry-over from other donors' samples.

This clone was seen a single time. The chain has TRBV7-2 and TRBJ2-5; no reliable D call. Trimming took off 2 bases at V and 5 bases at J, with 9 bases between the two ends. The germline V gene encodes CDR1 SGHTA and CDR2 FQGNSA. The CDR3 loop spans 13 amino acids. CDR3 sequence (DNA): TGTGCCAGCAGCTTACCGGTCCTGGAGACCCAGTACTTC. This encodes CASSLPVLETQYF.

The chain links TRBV5-1 to TRBJ1-1; D might be TRBD1 (6 bases). V lost 4 bases, J lost 5 bases, and 15 bases lay in between. The CDR3 sequence is 14 residues long. Germline CDR1 SGHRS, CDR2 YFSETQ. The CDR3 region is CASSPGAGRTEAFF. The CDR3 region has the DNA TGCGCCAGCAGCCCGGGGGCGGGTCGGACTGAAGCTTTCTTT.

The J gene is TRBJ2-1, the V gene TRBV6-6; tentative D call: TRBD2 (5 bases). This CDR3 contains 14 residues. V was pared by 6 bases and J by 10 bases, with 19 bases between. Germline V gives CDR1 MNHNY, CDR2 SVGAGI (reference sequence). In DNA, the CDR3 is TGTGCCAGCAGGGCGGGCCCCCGAATCGTGGAGCAGTTCTTC. It codes for CASRAGPRIVEQFF.

This clone showed up just a few times. This CDR3 reads CASSLGTGNNEQFF. The DNA for the CDR3 is TGCGCCAGCAGCTTGGGGACAGGGAACAATGAGCAGTTCTTC. This rearrangement joins TRBV5-1 to TRBJ2-1, with TRBD1 matching over 8 bases. CDR1 is SGHRS, CDR2 YFSETQ, per germline. The CDR3 loop spans 14 amino acids. The V and J ends lost 0 bases and 5 bases, in that order; junction bases with no gene match: 1.

This clone was picked up one time. The rearrangement uses TRBV27 and TRBJ1-1; the D is unclear. V lost 2 bases to trimming and J lost 0 bases, with 7 bases between them. Germline CDR1 is MNHEY and CDR2 is SMNVEV (reference sequence). The CDR3 covers 14 residues. CDR3 loop: CASSLRLMNTEAFF. In DNA, the CDR3 is TGTGCCAGCAGTTTAAGACTCATGAACACTGAAGCTTTCTTT.

This clone appeared many times. The V and J genes are TRBV2 and TRBJ2-5; D is uncertain. The V gene lost 3 bases and the J gene lost 4 bases, with 15 bases spanning the gap. This CDR3 region has 15 residues. Germline V gene sequence: CDR1 SNHLY, CDR2 FYNNEI. The CDR3 spells CASSDPGPGSETQYF. The CDR3 bases are TGTGCCAGCAGTGATCCGGGCCCCGGTTCAGAGACCCAGTACTTC.

This clone has only a few counts. This may arise from a read error, as a much more abundant clone is one base away. The rearrangement links TRBV6-5 to TRBJ1-2; D call uncertain. Trimming removed 6 bases at V and 6 bases at J, with 11 bases between. Germline CDR1 and CDR2: MNHEY and SVGAGI. CDR3 length equals 12 residues. The CDR3 loop is CASSGVGDGYTF. The CDR3 DNA reads TGTGCCAGCAGCGGGGTTGGGGATGGCTACACCTTC.

A remark on this clone: Other DNA variants within this sample encode the same CDR3. The J gene is TRBJ2-3, the V gene TRBV9, with TRBD2 identical over 7 bases. V dropped 0 bases and J dropped 3; count of bases not matched to a gene: 1. This CDR3 has 14 residues. Germline lookup yields CDR1 SGDLS and CDR2 YYNGEE. For the CDR3, the DNA is TGTGCCAGCAGCGTAGAGGGACTAACAGATACGCAGTATTTT. Translated: CASSVEGLTDTQYF.

Comments on this clone: One base away lies a much larger clone, so this may be a sequencing read error. The sample carries other DNA sequences with the same CDR3. The rearrangement uses TRBV10-3 and TRBJ1-4; D is possibly TRBD1 (5 bases). The germline V gene encodes CDR1 ENHRY and CDR2 SYGVKD. The length of the CDR3 is 14 residues. Between the trimmed V and J ends, which lost 5 bases and 8 bases, there was a span of 15 bases. The CDR3 reads CAISTLPRGEKLFF. The CDR3 nucleotides read TGTGCCATCAGTACTCTACCTAGGGGCGAAAAACTGTTTTTT.

This clone appeared a single time. Just one base apart from a much larger clone, this may be a read error. Other DNA sequences in this sample translate to the same CDR3. V usage is TRBV5-4 and J usage is TRBJ1-2; maybe TRBD1 (5 bases). Trimming removed 0 bases at V and 8 bases at J, with 5 bases between. The CDR3 has 11 residues. Per germline, CDR1 SGHNT and CDR2 YYREEE (reference sequence). For the CDR3, the DNA is TGTGCCAGCAGCTTGGGGGGGGGCTACACCTTC. Translation gives CASSLGGGYTF.

This clone was detected ten times or more. The rearrangement joins TRBV18 to TRBJ2-7, with TRBD1 as a possible D gene (5 bases). Germline V lookup: CDR1 KGHSH, CDR2 LQKENI. This CDR3 is built from 13 residues. Trimming cost V 2 bases and J 3 bases, with 8 bases left between them. CDR3 in DNA: TGTGCCAGCTCACCAACGACAGACTACGAGCAGTACTTC. It yields the protein CASSPTTDYEQYF.

V is TRBV28 and J is TRBJ2-7; D remains ambiguous. Trimming removed 3 bases from V and 2 bases from J, with 14 bases in between. The CDR3 extends over 15 amino acids. Germline V gene data show CDR1 as MDHEN and CDR2 as SYDVKM. The CDR3 loop reads CASSFAVLSTYEQYF. The CDR3 region has the DNA TGTGCCAGCAGTTTCGCAGTCCTAAGCACCTACGAGCAGTACTTC.

V gene TRBV7-2 combines with J gene TRBJ1-5; unclear D gene. This CDR3 comprises 15 residues. The germline V gene encodes CDR1 SGHTA and CDR2 FQGNSA. V lost 1 base, J lost 0 bases, and 7 bases lay in between. The CDR3 nucleotides are TGTGCCAGCAGCTTAGGTGGGAATAGCAATCAGCCCCAGCATTTT. It yields the protein CASSLGGNSNQPQHF.

Comments on this clone: Other DNA sequences in the sample encode the same CDR3. V gene TRBV5-1 combines with J gene TRBJ2-5; 8 nucleotides line up with TRBD1. Germline V CDR1 and CDR2: SGHRS, YFSETQ. The J segment lost 3 bases and the V segment lost 4 bases, leaving 5 bases of the junction unmatched. The CDR3 has 14 residues. CDR3 region: CASSLGTGEETQYF. The DNA for the CDR3 is TGCGCCAGCAGCCTAGGGACAGGCGAAGAGACCCAGTACTTC.

V gene TRBV7-2 combines with J gene TRBJ2-1; D remains ambiguous. The CDR3 sequence is 14 residues long. Trimming shortened V by 1 base and J by 8 bases, and 12 bases separated the two germline ends. CDR1 and CDR2 from the germline V gene are SGHTA and FQGNSA. This CDR3 is CASSLDVAVDEQFF. The CDR3 DNA reads as TGTGCCAGCAGCTTAGACGTTGCTGTGGATGAGCAGTTCTTC.

This clone was counted a single time. The chain joins TRBV6-6 to TRBJ1-1; 9 bases align to TRBD1. Germline-derived CDR1 and CDR2 are MNHNY and SVGAGI (reference sequence). With 4 bases clipped from V and 1 base from J, the junction kept 4 bases outside the gene matches. The CDR3 totals 15 residues. The chain's CDR3 is CASSSQGAQNTEAFF. Written as DNA, the CDR3 is TGTGCCAGCAGTTCACAGGGGGCACAGAACACTGAAGCTTTCTTT.

This clone was detected only a few times. The chain links TRBV2 to TRBJ2-3; perhaps TRBD2 as D (6 bases). The CDR3 spans 12 residues. Deletions cut 4 bases from V and 9 bases from J, with 11 bases between. In germline, CDR1 is SNHLY, CDR2 FYNNEI. DNA for the CDR3: TGTGCCAGCAGTGGACTAGTAGGCACGCAGTATTTT. It specifies CASSGLVGTQYF.

Details on this clone: The likely explanation is a read error, given a far larger clone one base away. The chain uses TRBV30 and TRBJ1-5; D uncertain. The CDR3 sequence is 13 residues long. The germline V gene encodes CDR1 GTSNPN and CDR2 SVGIG (reference sequence). The CDR3 sequence is CAWSVQSNQPQRF. The CDR3 nucleotides are TGTGCCTGGAGTGTACAGAGCAATCAGCCCCAGCGTTTT.

The chain carries TRBV4-2 and TRBJ2-7, with 12 bases matching TRBD2. CDR1 is LGHNA, CDR2 YNFKEQ, per germline. Trimming removed 1 base from V and 7 bases from J; junction bases left unmatched: 5. The CDR3 length is 15 residues. This CDR3 is CASSQGLAGVVEQYF. The DNA for the CDR3 is TGTGCCAGCAGCCAAGGACTAGCGGGAGTTGTTGAGCAGTACTTC.

The rearrangement uses TRBV7-3 and TRBJ2-1; 9 bases map to TRBD2. Germline V gene lookup returns CDR1 SGHTA and CDR2 FQGTGA. The junction had 16 bases not matched to a gene; V was cut back by 6 bases and J by 1 base. The CDR3 totals 19 residues. The CDR3 spells CASRLKPTGTSWSYNEQFF. The CDR3 DNA follows: TGTGCCAGCAGACTTAAACCGACCGGGACTAGCTGGTCCTACAATGAGCAGTTCTTC.

This chain connects TRBV25-1 to TRBJ2-3, with 9 bases identical to TRBD2. V was pared by 2 bases and J by 2 bases, with 8 bases of the junction left unmatched. Germline CDR1 is MGHDK and CDR2 is SYGVNS. The CDR3 spans 17 residues. The CDR3 here is CASSEAGGQGNTDTQYF. CDR3 DNA sequence: TGTGCCAGCAGTGAAGCGGGAGGGCAGGGTAACACAGATACGCAGTATTTT.

The table lists this clone with a count of one. The rearrangement uses TRBV5-6 and TRBJ2-7; D may correspond to TRBD1 or TRBD2 (5 bases each). Germline V CDR1 and CDR2: SGHDT, YYEEEE. V lost 0 bases, J lost 2 bases, and 24 bases lay in between. The CDR3 spans 19 residues. Here the CDR3 DNA reads TGTGCCAGCAGCTTGGTGGGACCGGCCAGGAGTTCCTACACCTACGAGCAGTACTTC. It specifies CASSLVGPARSSYTYEQYF.

Concerning this clone: With only one base between it and a far larger clone, this is likely a read error. The V gene is TRBV27, the J gene TRBJ1-1; weak D call: TRBD1 (5 bases). CDR1 MNHEY and CDR2 SMNVEV come from the germline V gene (reference sequence). This CDR3 has 13 residues. V gave up 4 bases and J gave up 3 bases, with 9 bases separating them. CDR3 nucleotide sequence: TGTGCCAGCAGTTCAAGCAGGGACACTGAAGCTTTCTTT. Protein sequence: CASSSSRDTEAFF.

In the case of this clone: Without the conserved terminal phenylalanine or tryptophan, this CDR3 likely stems from a read error. The CDR3: CASSESGKYGYTL. CDR3 bases: TGTGCCAGCAGTGAATCGGGGAAATATGGCTACACCCTC. The chain joins TRBV6-1 to TRBJ1-2; D unresolved. The CDR3 consists of 13 residues. Per the germline V gene, CDR1 is MNHNS and CDR2 is SASEGT. V was trimmed by 2 bases and J by 5 bases, leaving 9 bases between them.

The chain has TRBV9 and TRBJ2-7, with TRBD1 matching over 7 bases. The germline CDR1 and CDR2 sequences are SGDLS and YYNGEE. The CDR3 spans 11 residues. The ends lost 7 bases at V and 3 bases at J; junction bases unmatched: 1. The CDR3 region has the DNA TGTGCCAGCGGGGACAGCTACGAGCAGTACTTC. Its protein is CASGDSYEQYF.

The table lists this clone with a count of one. The V and J genes are TRBV5-1 and TRBJ2-2, with 7 bases that match TRBD1. Germline CDR1 and CDR2: SGHRS and YFSETQ. The CDR3 contains 15 residues. V was clipped by 4 bases and J by 0 bases; unmatched bases: 3. The CDR3, as DNA: TGCGCCAGCAGCGCCGGGACAGCGAACACCGGGGAGCTGTTTTTT. Translated: CASSAGTANTGELFF. Supplemented by reference TRBV5-1 and TRBJ2-2, the full variable domain reads KAGVTQTPRYLIKTRGQQVTLSCSPISGHRSVSWYQQTPGQGLQFLFEYFSETQRNKGNFPGRFSGRQFSNSRSEMNVSTLELGDSALYLCASSAGTANTGELFFGEGSRLTVL.

The V gene is TRBV5-4, the J gene TRBJ2-2; possible D gene TRBD2, 6 bases. Germline V gene lookup returns CDR1 SGHNT and CDR2 YYREEE (reference sequence). CDR3 length equals 15 residues. The V end was cut by 4 bases, the J end by 5 bases, with 15 bases between. CDR3 bases: TGTGCCAGCAGCCAGGGACTCGAAGGGACCGGGGAGCTGTTTTTT. Protein sequence: CASSQGLEGTGELFF. The full variable domain, with the rest looked up from reference TRBV5-4 and TRBJ2-2, is ETGVTQSPTHLIKTRGQQVTLRCSSQSGHNTVSWYQQALGQGPQFIFQYYREEENGRGNFPPRFSGLQFPNYSSELNVNALELDDSALYLCASSQGLEGTGELFFGEGSRLTVL.

CDR3 loop: CASSFTSSVSYEQYF. The CDR3 coding sequence is TGTGCCAGCAGCTTCACATCCTCAGTGAGTTACGAGCAGTACTTC. This rearrangement joins TRBV5-5 to TRBJ2-7, with D uncertain. The CDR3 is 15 amino acids. Deletions cut 2 bases from V and 4 bases from J, with 16 bases between. Germline V gene sequence: CDR1 SGHKS, CDR2 YYEKEE (reference sequence).

This clone occurred a few times. The V gene is TRBV27, the J gene TRBJ1-1; D remains unclear. CDR1 is MNHEY and CDR2 is SMNVEV in the germline V gene (reference sequence). The CDR3 contains 13 residues. Between the trimmed V and J ends, which lost 3 bases and 5 bases, there was a span of 10 bases. The CDR3 DNA is TGTGCCAGCAGTTTCTCGTCTGGGACTGAAGCTTTCTTT. Translated, it gives CASSFSSGTEAFF.